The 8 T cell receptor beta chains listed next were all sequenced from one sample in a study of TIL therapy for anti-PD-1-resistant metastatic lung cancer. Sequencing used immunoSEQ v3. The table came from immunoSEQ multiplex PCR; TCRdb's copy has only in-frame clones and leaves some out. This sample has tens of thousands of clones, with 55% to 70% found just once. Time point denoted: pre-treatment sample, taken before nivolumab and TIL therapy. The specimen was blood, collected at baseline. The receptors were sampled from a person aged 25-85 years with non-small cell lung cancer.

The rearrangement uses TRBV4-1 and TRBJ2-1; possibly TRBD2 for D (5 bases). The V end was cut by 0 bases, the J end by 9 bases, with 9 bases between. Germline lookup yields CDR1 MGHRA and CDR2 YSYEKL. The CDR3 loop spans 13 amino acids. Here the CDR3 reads CASSQEWEREQFF. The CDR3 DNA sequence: TGCGCCAGCAGCCAAGAATGGGAGCGTGAGCAGTTCTTC.

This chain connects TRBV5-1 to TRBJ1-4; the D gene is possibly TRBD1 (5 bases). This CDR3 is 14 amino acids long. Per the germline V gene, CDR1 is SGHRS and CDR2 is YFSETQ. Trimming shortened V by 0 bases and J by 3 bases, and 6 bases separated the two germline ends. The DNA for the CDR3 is TGCGCCAGCAGCTTGGGCAGGGCTAATGAAAAACTGTTTTTT. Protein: CASSLGRANEKLFF. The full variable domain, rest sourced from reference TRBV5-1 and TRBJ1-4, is KAGVTQTPRYLIKTRGQQVTLSCSPISGHRSVSWYQQTPGQGLQFLFEYFSETQRNKGNFPGRFSGRQFSNSRSEMNVSTLELGDSALYLCASSLGRANEKLFFGSGTQLSVL.

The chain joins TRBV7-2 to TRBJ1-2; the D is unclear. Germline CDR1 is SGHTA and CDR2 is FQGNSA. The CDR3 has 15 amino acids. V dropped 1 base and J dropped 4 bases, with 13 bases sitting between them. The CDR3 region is CASSLGGTAIYGYTF. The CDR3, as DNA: TGTGCCAGCAGCTTAGGGGGAACGGCTATCTATGGCTACACCTTC.

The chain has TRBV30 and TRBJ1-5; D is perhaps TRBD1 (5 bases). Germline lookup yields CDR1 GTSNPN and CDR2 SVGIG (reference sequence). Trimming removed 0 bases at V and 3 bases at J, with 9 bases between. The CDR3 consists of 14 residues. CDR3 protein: CAWSVGTINQPQHF. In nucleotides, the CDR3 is TGTGCCTGGAGTGTAGGGACCATCAATCAGCCCCAGCATTTT. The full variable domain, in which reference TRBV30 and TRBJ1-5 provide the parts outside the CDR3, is SQTIHQWPATLVQPVGSPLSLECTVEGTSNPNLYWYRQAAGRGLQLLFYSVGIGQISSEVPQNLSASRPQDRQFILSSKKLLLSDSGFYLCAWSVGTINQPQHFGDGTRLSIL.

The CDR3 loop reads CASRGFWGQGATGELFF. The CDR3 nucleotides read TGTGCCAGCAGGGGGTTTTGGGGACAGGGGGCGACCGGGGAGCTGTTTTTT. The genes are TRBV2 and TRBJ2-2; 12 bases align to TRBD1. Germline CDR1 and CDR2: SNHLY and FYNNEI. The CDR3 covers 17 residues. The V and J ends lost 6 bases and 5 bases, in that order; junction bases with no gene match: 10.

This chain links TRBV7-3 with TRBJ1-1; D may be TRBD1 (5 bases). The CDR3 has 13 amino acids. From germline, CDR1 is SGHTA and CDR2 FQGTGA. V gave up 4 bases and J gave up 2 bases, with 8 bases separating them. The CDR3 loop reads CASSSRVNTEAFF. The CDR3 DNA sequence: TGTGCCAGCAGCTCCAGGGTTAACACTGAAGCTTTCTTT.

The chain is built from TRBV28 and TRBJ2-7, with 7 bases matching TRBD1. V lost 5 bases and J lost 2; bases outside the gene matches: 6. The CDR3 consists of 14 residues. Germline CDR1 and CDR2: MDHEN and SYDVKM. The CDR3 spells CASSPTGQTYEQYF. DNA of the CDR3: TGTGCCAGCAGTCCCACGGGACAGACCTACGAGCAGTACTTC.

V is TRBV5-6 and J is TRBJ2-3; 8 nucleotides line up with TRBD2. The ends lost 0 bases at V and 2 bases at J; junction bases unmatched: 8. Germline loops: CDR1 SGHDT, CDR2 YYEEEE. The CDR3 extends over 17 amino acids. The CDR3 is CASSLVSGVLDTDTQYF. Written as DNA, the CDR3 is TGTGCCAGCAGCTTGGTTAGCGGGGTTTTGGACACAGATACGCAGTATTTT.